Listed below are T cell receptor beta chains from one sample, sequenced in a study of blood T cell repertoires in COVID-19. The method was immunoSEQ multiplex PCR; TCRdb's version includes in-frame clones alone and lacks a portion of them. The table has a few hundred thousand clones, about 89% seen once. Sequences were obtained from PBMCs or T cells enriched from blood (not recorded which). The receptors originated from a man aged 35 to 55 who had recovered from COVID-19. The CDR3 runs from the conserved cysteine through the conserved F or W. D genes are given only for firm matches. Clone size is stated in some rows and not others, as once, few, many or a class when expanded.

>NA|TRBJ2-7|TRBV6-5|NA
TGTGCCAGCAGGCTCTCCGGGTCGACCTACGAGCAGTACTTC
CASRLSGSTYEQYF
>few|TRBJ1-2|TRBV27|TRBD1
TGTGCCAGCAGTCCCTGGACAGGGACATTCTCTGGCTACACCTTC
CASSPWTGTFSGYTF
>NA|TRBJ1-2|TRBV7-2|NA
TGTGCCAGCAGCAGCGAATGGGGGGGCAAGGGCTACACCTTC
CASSSEWGGKGYTF
>NA|TRBJ2-1|TRBV7-9|TRBD1
TGTGCCAGCAGCTGGGACAGCCTATCCTACAATGAGCAGTTCTTC
CASSWDSLSYNEQFF
>NA|TRBJ2-2|TRBV19|TRBD2
TGTGCCAGTAGTACCGGGGGGGCTTCGTTCACCGGGGAGCTGTTTTTT
CASSTGGASFTGELFF
>NA|TRBJ1-1|TRBV11-2|NA
TGTGCCAGCAGACCACTCCGGGAGGGGCGAAATACTGAAGCTTTCTTT
CASRPLREGRNTEAFF
>NA|TRBJ2-3|TRBV4-1|TRBD2
TGCGCCAGCAGCATGAAGACTAGCGGGGGCACAGATACGCAGTATTTT
CASSMKTSGGTDTQYF
>NA|TRBJ1-5|TRBV19|NA
TGTGCCGTAGCCCGGGCAGGGGAAAGCAATCAGCCCCAGCATTTT
CAVARAGESNQPQHF
>NA|TRBJ2-7|TRBV14|NA
TGTGCCAGCAGCCAAGTGGTGGCAGGCGAGCAGTACTTC
CASSQVVAGEQYF
>NA|TRBJ1-5|TRBV28|NA
TGTGCCAGCAGTTTAACCGGGGGATCTCAGCCCCAGCATTTT
CASSLTGGSQPQHF
>NA|TRBJ2-1|TRBV5-1|TRBD1
TGCGCCAGCAGCTCCCGGACAGGGGCCTACAATGAGCAGTTCTTC
CASSSRTGAYNEQFF
>NA|TRBJ2-2|TRBV10-2|NA
TGCGCCAGCAGTGGCACGGGAGCATCCGGGGAGCTGTTTTTT
CASSGTGASGELFF
>NA|TRBJ2-3|TRBV4-1|TRBD1
TGCGCCAGCAGCCGGCGGACAGGGGTGTTGATAGATACGCAGTATTTT
CASSRRTGVLIDTQYF
>NA|TRBJ1-1|TRBV19|NA
TGTGCCAGTAGTTCCTCCATAGACTCCTTGGCTTTCTTT
CASSSSIDSLAFF
>NA|TRBJ1-2|TRBV10-2|TRBD1
TGCGCCAGCAGTACGCGACAGGGAGACTATGGCTACACCTTC
CASSTRQGDYGYTF
>NA|TRBJ2-1|TRBV6-5|NA
TGTGCCAGCCGCGACTCTTTCGCTGAGCAGTTCTTC
CASRDSFAEQFF
>NA|TRBJ2-7|TRBV5-1|TRBD1
TGCGCCAGCAGCCCCTACGCGACAGGGACCTACGAGCAGTACTTC
CASSPYATGTYEQYF
>NA|TRBJ2-3|TRBV10-1|TRBD2
TGCGCCAGCAGTGGGACTAGCGGGGGCCTACTGATAGATACGCAGTATTTT
CASSGTSGGLLIDTQYF
>NA|TRBJ1-1|TRBV3-1/TRBV3-2|NA
TGTGCCAGCAGCCATAGGGGTGGAACTGAAGCTTTCTTT
CASSHRGGTEAFF
>few|TRBJ2-7|TRBV19|TRBD2
TGTGCCAGTAGGAACCCGGGAGGGCTAACTGGGGAGCAGTACTTC
CASRNPGGLTGEQYF
>few|TRBJ1-1|TRBV10-1|NA
TGCGCCAGCAGTGAGTCGGGGGGTGAAGCTTTCTTT
CASSESGGEAFF
>NA|TRBJ2-7|TRBV11-3|TRBD2
TGTGCCAGCAGCTTAGGACTAGCGGGACCTTACTACGAGCAGTACTTC
CASSLGLAGPYYEQYF
>NA|TRBJ2-1|TRBV6-9|TRBD2
TGTGCCAGCAGTTACGCGGGGGTCAATGAGCAGTTCTTC
CASSYAGVNEQFF
>NA|TRBJ2-5|TRBV18|NA
TGTGCCAGCTCACCCGCGTTCCAAGAGACCCAGTACTTC
CASSPAFQETQYF
>NA|TRBJ2-7|TRBV18|NA
TGTGCCAGCTCACCGCGGGCGGACTCGATCTACGAGCAGTACTTC
CASSPRADSIYEQYF
>NA|TRBJ1-2|TRBV27|TRBD1
TGTGCCAGCAGAGCACCGGGACAGGGGGCCTATGGCTACACCTTC
CASRAPGQGAYGYTF
>NA|TRBJ2-6|TRBV29-1|TRBD1
TGCAGCGTTGAAGGGACAGGGGAATTCTCTGGGGCCAACGTCCTGACTTTC
CSVEGTGEFSGANVLTF
>NA|TRBJ2-3|TRBV2|NA
TGTGCCAGCAGCTGGAGCGATACGCAGTATTTT
CASSWSDTQYF
>NA|TRBJ2-5|TRBV12-5|TRBD2
TGTGCTAGTGGGGGATGGACTAGCGGGAGGCTCGGGGAGACCCAGTACTTC
CASGGWTSGRLGETQYF
>NA|TRBJ1-2|TRBV29-1|NA
TGCAGCGTTGAAGATGCGGGGCTTGGCTACACCTTC
CSVEDAGLGYTF
>medium-sized|TRBJ1-2|TRBV27|TRBD1
TGTGCCAGCAGTTTAGCGACAGGGGTTGGGGCTTTTGATGGCTACACCTTC
CASSLATGVGAFDGYTF
>few|TRBJ2-7|TRBV4-2|NA
TGTGCCAGCAGCCAAGATTTGGGCCTTAATTCCCTGTACTTC
CASSQDLGLNSLYF
>NA|TRBJ1-2|TRBV3-1/TRBV3-2|NA
TGTGCCAGCAGCCAAGCGCCGGGTCTGGACTATGGCTACACCTTC
CASSQAPGLDYGYTF
>NA|TRBJ2-1|TRBV6-2/TRBV6-3|NA
TGTGCCAGCAGTTCCTGGCGGGACTACAATGAGCAGTTCTTC
CASSSWRDYNEQFF
>NA|TRBJ1-5|TRBV27|NA
TGTGCCAGCAGTAAGACTCCGGGACAAACTAGCAATCAGCCCCAGCATTTT
CASSKTPGQTSNQPQHF
>NA|TRBJ1-2|TRBV7-2|NA
TGTGCCAGCAGCCCACAAAGTGGGCAGGGATCAATAGGTGGCTACACCTTC
CASSPQSGQGSIGGYTF
>NA|TRBJ1-2|TRBV9|NA
TGTGCCAGCAGCCCCCGAGAGTCTTATGGCTACACCTTC
CASSPRESYGYTF
>once|TRBJ2-2|TRBV9|NA
TGTGCCAGCAGCGTAGGAGTGAACACCGGGGAGCTGTTTTTT
CASSVGVNTGELFF
>few|TRBJ2-5|TRBV15|TRBD1
TGTGCCACCAGCAGAGATGGGACAGTCCTAAACCCTGAGACCCAGTACTTC
CATSRDGTVLNPETQYF
>NA|TRBJ2-2|TRBV24-1|NA
TGTGCCACCAGCACAGCGAACACCGGGGAGCTGTTTTTT
CATSTANTGELFF
>NA|TRBJ2-7|TRBV6-5|TRBD1
TGTGCCAGCAGCACACGACAGGGAACCTACGAGCAGTACTTC
CASSTRQGTYEQYF